This T cell receptor beta chain was found in a study of T cell responses to AZD1222 COVID-19 vaccine. The CDR3 contains 13 residues. Germline-derived CDR1 and CDR2 are MNHNY and SVGAGI (reference sequence). Trimming left V 2 bases short and J 6 bases short, with 10 bases between. Some clones are missing from TCRdb's copy, which holds only in-frame ones; the method was immunoSEQ multiplex PCR. The sample lists some 140,000 clones, more than 90% occurring once. The chain carries TRBV6-6 and TRBJ1-1, with a weak D call TRBD1 (6 bases). This specimen was peripheral blood, taken on day 0 of AZD1222 vaccination. The receptor's source is an adult in good health. The CDR3 region is CASSYGAGAEAFF. As DNA, the CDR3 is TGTGCCAGCAGTTACGGCGCAGGGGCTGAAGCTTTCTTT.